This T cell receptor beta chain stems from a study of T cell changes during pregnancy in multiple sclerosis. The CDR3 loop spans 12 amino acids. Germline CDR1 reads LGHNA; CDR2 reads YSLEER. Trimming shortened V by 0 bases and J by 7 bases, and 7 bases separated the two germline ends. Using immunoSEQ multiplex PCR, the repertoire was profiled, and TCRdb retains in-frame clones only, with some absent. The data show around 77,000 clones, with more than 90% seen just once and over 1% held by the top ten. The rearrangement joins TRBV4-3 to TRBJ2-7; no definite D call. Material: peripheral blood, obtained in the third trimester of pregnancy. The sequence came from a female donor with multiple sclerosis, enrolled in a pregnancy study. The CDR3 spells CASSQDRGEQYF. CDR3 DNA: TGCGCCAGCAGCCAAGATCGAGGAGAGCAGTACTTC.